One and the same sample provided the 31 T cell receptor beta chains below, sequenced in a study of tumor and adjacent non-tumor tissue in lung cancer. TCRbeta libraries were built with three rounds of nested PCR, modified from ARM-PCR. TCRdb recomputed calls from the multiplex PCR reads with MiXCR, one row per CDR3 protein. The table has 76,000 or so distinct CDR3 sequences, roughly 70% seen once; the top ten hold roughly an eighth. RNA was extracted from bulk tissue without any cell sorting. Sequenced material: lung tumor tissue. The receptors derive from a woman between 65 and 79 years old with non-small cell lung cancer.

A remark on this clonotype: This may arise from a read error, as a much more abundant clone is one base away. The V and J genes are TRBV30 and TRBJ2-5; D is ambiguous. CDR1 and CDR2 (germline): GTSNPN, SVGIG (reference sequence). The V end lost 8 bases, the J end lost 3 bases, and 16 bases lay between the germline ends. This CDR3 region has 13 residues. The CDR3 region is CAGKANTKETQYF. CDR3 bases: TGTGCCGGGAAGGCGAACACGAAAGAGACCCAGTACTTC.

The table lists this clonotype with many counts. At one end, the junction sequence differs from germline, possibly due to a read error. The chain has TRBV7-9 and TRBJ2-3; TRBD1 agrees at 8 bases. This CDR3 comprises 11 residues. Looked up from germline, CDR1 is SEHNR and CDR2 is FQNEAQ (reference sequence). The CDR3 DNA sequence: TGTGCCAGCAGCACCCCGGACAGGGTTGATTTT. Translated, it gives CASSTPDRVDF.

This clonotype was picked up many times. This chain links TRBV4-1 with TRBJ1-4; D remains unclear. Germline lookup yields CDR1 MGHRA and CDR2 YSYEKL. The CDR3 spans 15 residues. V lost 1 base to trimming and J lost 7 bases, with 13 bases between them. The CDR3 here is CASSQALGESEKLFF. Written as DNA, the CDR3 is TGCGCCAGCAGCCAAGCTCTCGGGGAGAGTGAAAAACTGTTTTTT.

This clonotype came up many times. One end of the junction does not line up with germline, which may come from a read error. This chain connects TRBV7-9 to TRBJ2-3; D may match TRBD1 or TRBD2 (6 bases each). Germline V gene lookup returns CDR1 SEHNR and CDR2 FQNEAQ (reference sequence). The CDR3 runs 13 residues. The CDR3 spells CASSLGGTDTQYF. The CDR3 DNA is TGTGCCAGCAGTTTAGGGGGGACAGATACGCAGTATTTT.

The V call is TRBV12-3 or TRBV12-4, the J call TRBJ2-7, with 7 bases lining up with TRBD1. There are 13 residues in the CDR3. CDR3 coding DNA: TGTGTTAGCAGTTTAAGGGGGCCCCACGAGCAGTACTTC. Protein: CVSSLRGPHEQYF.

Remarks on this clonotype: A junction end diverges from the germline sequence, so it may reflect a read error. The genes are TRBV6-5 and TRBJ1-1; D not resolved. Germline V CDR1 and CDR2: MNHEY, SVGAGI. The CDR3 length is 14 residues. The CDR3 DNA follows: TGTGCCAGCAGCTACTTAATTCCGGTGGATGGGGCTTTCTTT. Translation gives CASSYLIPVDGAFF.

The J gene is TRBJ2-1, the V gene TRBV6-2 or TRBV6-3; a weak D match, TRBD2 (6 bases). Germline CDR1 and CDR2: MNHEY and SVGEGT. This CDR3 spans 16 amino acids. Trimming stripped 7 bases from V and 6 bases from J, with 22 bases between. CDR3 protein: CASIPHRAEGFNEQFF. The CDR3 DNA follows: TGTGCCAGCATTCCACACAGAGCGGAGGGGTTCAATGAGCAGTTCTTC.

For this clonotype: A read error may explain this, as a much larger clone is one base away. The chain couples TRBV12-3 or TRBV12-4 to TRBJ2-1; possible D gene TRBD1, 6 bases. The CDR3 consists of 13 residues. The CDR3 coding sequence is TGTGCCAGCAGTTCAGAAACAGGGTCGAGTCAGTCCTTC. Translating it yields CASSSETGSSQSF.

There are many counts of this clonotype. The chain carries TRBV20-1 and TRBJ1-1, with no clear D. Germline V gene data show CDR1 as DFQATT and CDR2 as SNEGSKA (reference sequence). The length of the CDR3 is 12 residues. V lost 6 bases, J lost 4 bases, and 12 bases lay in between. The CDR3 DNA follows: TGCAGTGCCCGGAGGGTGGGCACTGAAGCTTTCTTT. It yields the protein CSARRVGTEAFF.

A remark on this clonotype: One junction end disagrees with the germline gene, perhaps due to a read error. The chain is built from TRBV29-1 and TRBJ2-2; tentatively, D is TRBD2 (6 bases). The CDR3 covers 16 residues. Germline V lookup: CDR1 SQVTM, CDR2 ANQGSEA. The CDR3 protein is CSVELTSRRYTGELFF. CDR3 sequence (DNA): TGTAGCGTTGAGCTCACTAGCAGGAGATACACCGGGGAGCTGTTTTTT.

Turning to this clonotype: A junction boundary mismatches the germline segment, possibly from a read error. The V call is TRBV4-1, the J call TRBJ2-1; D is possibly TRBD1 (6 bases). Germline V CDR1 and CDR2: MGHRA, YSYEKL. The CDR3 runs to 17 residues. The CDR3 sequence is CASSQRSGQPTPNEQLF. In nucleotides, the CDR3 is TGCGCCAGCAGCCAGAGGTCGGGACAACCGACCCCCAATGAGCAGCTCTTC.

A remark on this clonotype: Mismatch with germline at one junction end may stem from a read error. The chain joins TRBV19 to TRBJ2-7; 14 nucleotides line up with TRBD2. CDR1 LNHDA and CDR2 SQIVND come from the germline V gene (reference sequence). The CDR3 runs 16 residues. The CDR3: CVSSIGTSGSPYEQYF. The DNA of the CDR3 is TGTGTCAGTAGTATTGGGACTAGCGGGAGTCCCTACGAGCAGTACTTC.

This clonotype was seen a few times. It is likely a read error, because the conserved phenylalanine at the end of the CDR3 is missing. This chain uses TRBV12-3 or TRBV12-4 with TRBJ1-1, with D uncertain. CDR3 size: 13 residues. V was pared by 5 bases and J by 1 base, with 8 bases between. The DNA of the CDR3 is TGTGCCAGCAGTCAGGCTAGGAACACTGAAGCTTTCTGC. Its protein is CASSQARNTEAFC.

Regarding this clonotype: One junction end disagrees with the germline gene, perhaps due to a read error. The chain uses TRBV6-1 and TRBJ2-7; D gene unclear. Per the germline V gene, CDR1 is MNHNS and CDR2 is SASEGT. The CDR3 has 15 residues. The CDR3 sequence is CASREENSPPYGQYF. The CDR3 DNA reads TGTGCCAGCCGTGAAGAAAATAGTCCCCCGTACGGGCAGTACTTC.

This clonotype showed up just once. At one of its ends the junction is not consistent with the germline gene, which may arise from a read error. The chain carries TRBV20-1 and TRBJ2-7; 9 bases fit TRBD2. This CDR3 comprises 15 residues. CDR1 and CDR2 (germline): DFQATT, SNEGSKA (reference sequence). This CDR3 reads CSARDPSGAVYEQYF. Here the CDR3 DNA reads TGCAGTGCTAGAGATCCTAGCGGGGCCGTTTACGAGCAGTATTTC.

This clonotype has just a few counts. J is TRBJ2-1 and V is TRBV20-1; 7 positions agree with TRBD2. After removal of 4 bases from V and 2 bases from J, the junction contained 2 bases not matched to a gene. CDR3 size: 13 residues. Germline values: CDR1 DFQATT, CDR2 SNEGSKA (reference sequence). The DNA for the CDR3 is TGCAGTGCTACTGCGGGGGCCTACAATGAGCAGTTCTTC. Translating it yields CSATAGAYNEQFF.

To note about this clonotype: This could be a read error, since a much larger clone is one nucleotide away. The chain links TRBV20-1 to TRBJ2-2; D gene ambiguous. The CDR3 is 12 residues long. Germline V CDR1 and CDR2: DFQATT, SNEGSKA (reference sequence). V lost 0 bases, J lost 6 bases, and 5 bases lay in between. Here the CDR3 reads CSARDPAGELFF. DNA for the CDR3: TGCAGTGCTAGAGATCCCGCCGGGGAGCTGTTTTTT.

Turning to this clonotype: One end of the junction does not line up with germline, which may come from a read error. This CDR3 is CTSSSSWGIQETRYF. CDR3 nucleotide sequence: TGTACCAGCAGTTCTTCCTGGGGGATCCAAGAGACCCGGTACTTC. The genes are TRBV6-5 and TRBJ2-5; D possibly matches TRBD1 or TRBD2 (5 bases each). The CDR3 extends over 15 amino acids. Germline CDR1 is MNHEY and CDR2 is SVGAGI.

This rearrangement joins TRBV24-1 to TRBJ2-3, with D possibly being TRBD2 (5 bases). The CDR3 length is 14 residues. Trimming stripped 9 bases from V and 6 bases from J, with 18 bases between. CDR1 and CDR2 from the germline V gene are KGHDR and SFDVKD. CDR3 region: CATRARDPRDTQYF. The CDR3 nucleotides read TGTGCCACCCGAGCCCGGGATCCCCGGGATACGCAGTATTTT.

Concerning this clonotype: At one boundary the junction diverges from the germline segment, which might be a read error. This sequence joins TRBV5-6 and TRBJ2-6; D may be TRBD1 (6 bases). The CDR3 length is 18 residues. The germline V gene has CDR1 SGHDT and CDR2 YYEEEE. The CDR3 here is CAGSPQTGTGSRANVLTF. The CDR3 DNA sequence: TGTGCCGGCAGCCCCCAGACAGGAACTGGCTCTAGGGCCAATGTCCTGACTTTC.

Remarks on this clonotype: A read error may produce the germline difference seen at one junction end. The CDR3 sequence is CATSVTSGSGTDTQYF. The CDR3 DNA is TGCGCCACCAGCGTAACTAGCGGGAGCGGCACAGATACGCAGTATTTT. J is TRBJ2-3 and V is TRBV5-1, with 11 bases fitting TRBD2. The V gene's germline CDR1 is SGHRS and CDR2 YFSETQ. The CDR3 loop spans 16 amino acids.

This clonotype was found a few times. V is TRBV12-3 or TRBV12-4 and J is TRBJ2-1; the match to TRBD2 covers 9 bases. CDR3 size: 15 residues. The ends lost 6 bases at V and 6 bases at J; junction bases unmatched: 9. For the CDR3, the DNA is TGTGCCAGCAGGTCAAGACTAGCGGAGTCCAATGAGCAGTTCTTC. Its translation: CASRSRLAESNEQFF.

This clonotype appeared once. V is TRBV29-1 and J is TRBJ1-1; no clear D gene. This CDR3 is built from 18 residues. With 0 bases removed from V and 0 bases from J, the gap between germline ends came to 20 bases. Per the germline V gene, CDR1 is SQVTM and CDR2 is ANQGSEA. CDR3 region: CSVEDLMERAIMNTEAFF. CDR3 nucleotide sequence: TGCAGCGTTGAAGATCTTATGGAGCGTGCTATTATGAACACTGAAGCTTTCTTT.

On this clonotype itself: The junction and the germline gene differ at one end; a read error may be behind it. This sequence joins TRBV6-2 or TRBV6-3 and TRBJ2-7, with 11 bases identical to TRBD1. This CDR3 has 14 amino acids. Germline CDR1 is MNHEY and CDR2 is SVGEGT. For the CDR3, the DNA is TGTACCAGCACGGAACGGACAGGGGGCGACGAGCAGTACTTC. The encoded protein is CTSTERTGGDEQYF.

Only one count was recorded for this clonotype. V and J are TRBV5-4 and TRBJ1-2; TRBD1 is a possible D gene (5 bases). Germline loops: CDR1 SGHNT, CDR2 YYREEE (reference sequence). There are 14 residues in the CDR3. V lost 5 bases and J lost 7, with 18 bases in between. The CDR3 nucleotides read TGTGCCAGCAGTTTGCGAGGGGCTCTCTCTGGCTACACCTTC. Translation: CASSLRGALSGYTF.

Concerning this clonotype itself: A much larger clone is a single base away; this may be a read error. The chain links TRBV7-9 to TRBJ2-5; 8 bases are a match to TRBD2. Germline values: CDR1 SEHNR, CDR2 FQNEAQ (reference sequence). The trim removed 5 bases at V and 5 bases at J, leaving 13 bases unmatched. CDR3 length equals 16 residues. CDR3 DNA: TGTGCCAGCAGCATATTCCTGGGACTAGAGCAGGAGACCCAGTACTTC. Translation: CASSIFLGLEQETQYF. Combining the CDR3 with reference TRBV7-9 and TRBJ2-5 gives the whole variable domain DTGVSQNPRHKITKRGQNVTFRCDPISEHNRLYWYRQTLGQGPEFLTYFQNEAQLEKSRLLSDRFSAERPKGSFSTLEIQRTEQGDSAMYLCASSIFLGLEQETQYFGPGTRLLVL.

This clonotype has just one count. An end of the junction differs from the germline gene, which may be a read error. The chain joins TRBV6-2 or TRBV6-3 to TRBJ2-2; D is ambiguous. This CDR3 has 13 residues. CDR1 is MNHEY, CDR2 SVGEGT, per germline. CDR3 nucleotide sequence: TGTGCCAGCAGCCTGTACAGCACCGCGGAGCTGTTTTTT. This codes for CASSLYSTAELFF.

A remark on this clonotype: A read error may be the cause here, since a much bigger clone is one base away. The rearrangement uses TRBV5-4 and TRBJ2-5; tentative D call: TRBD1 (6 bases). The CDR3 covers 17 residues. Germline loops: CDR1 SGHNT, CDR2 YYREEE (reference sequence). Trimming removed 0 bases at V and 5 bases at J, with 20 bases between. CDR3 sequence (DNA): TGTGCCAGCAGCTTGGTCCGAGGGGGATTGGTCTCGGAGACCCAGTACTTC. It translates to CASSLVRGGLVSETQYF.

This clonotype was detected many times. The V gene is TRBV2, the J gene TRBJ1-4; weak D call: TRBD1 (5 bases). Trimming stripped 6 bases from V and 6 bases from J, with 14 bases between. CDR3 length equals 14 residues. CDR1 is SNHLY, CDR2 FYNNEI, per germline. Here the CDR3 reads CASSGTGGDEKLFF. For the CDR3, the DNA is TGTGCCAGCAGCGGGACTGGAGGGGATGAAAAACTGTTTTTT.

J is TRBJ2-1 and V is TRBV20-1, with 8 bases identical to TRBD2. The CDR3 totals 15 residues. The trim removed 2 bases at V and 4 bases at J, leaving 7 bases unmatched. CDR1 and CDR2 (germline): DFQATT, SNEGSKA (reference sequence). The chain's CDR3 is CSARPGTRRYNEQFF. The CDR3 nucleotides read TGCAGTGCTAGACCCGGGACTAGGAGGTACAATGAGCAGTTCTTC.

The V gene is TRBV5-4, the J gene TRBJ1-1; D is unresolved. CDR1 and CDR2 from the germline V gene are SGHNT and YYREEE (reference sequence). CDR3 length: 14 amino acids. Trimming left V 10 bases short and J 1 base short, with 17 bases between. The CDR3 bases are TGTGCCGGCACCTTGGCCGGAGGGAACACTGAAGCTTTCTTT. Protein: CAGTLAGGNTEAFF.